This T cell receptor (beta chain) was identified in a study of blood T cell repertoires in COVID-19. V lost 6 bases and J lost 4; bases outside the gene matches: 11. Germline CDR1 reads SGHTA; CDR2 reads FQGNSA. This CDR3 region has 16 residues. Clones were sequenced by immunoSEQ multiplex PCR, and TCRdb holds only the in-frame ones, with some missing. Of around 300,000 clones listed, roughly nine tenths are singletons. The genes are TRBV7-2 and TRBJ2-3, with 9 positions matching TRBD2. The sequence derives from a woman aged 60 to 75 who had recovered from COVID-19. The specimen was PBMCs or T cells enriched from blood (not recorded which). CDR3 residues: CASRLEATSGPDTQYF. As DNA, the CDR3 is TGTGCCAGCAGACTTGAGGCGACTAGCGGCCCAGATACGCAGTATTTT. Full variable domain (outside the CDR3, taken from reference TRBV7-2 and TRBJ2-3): GAGVSQSPSNKVTEKGKDVELRCDPISGHTALYWYRQSLGQGLEFLIYFQGNSAPDKSGLPSDRFSAERTGGSVSTLTIQRTQQEDSAVYLCASRLEATSGPDTQYFGPGTRLTVL.